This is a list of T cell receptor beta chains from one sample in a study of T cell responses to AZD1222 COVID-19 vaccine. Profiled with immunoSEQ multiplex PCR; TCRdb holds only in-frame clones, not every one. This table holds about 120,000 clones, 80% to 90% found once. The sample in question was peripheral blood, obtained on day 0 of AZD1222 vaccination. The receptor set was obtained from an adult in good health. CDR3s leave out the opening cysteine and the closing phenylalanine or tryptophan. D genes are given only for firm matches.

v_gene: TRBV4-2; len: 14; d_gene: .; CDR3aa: ASSQGGMGAGDTQY
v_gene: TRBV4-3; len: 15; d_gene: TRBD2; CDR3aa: ASSQELSGRAPDTQY
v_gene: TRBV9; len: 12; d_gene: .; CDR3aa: ASSVRDYNSPLH
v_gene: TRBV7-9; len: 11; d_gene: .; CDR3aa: ASSRGGNNEQF
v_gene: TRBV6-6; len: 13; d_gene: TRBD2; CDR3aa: ASRVPSGSDNEQF
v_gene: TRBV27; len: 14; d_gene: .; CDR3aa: ASSLEWTYPNTEAF
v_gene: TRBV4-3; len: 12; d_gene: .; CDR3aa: ASSQGQENTEAF
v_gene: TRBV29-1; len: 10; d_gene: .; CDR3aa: SGRDSSYEQY
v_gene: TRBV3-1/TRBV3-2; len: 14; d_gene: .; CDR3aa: ASSQIRGWSQETQY
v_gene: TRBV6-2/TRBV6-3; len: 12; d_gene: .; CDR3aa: ASSPDSGLHEQY
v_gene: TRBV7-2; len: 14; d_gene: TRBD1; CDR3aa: ASSLGTGTGNYEQY
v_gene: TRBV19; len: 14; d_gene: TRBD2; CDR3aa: ASRPPGGSSYNEQF
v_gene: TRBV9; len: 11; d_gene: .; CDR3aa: ASSVTTGGTQY
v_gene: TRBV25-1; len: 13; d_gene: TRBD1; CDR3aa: ASLGQGAKTGELF
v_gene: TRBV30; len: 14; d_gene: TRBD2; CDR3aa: AWSGRSGTSGYEQY